Shown below are 30 T cell receptor beta chains from a single sample sequenced in a study of CD8 T cells in Susac syndrome. RNA, at about 0.45 to 1 ug, was reverse transcribed with random hexamers. A single record per CDR3 protein comes from TCRdb applying MiXCR to the immunoSEQ multiplex PCR reads. The sample lists fewer than 300,000 distinct CDR3 sequences; roughly 85% were seen once. The specimen sequenced was CD8+ T cells from PBMCs. The receptors were sampled from a human donor with multiple sclerosis.

This chain links TRBV4-1 with TRBJ2-3; 7 bases line up with TRBD2. The CDR3 loop spans 16 amino acids. CDR1 and CDR2 (germline): MGHRA, YSYEKL. Trimming cost V 0 bases and J 4 bases; bases outside gene matches: 7. The CDR3 DNA follows: TGCGCCAGCAGCCAAGATATCGCGGGAGAGGCAGATACGCAGTATTTT. Amino acid sequence: CASSQDIAGEADTQYF.

The V call is TRBV14, the J call TRBJ2-1, with 7 bases aligning to TRBD2. V shed 5 bases, J shed 6 bases, and the junction held 10 bases outside the gene matches. CDR3 length: 15 residues. Germline assignment: CDR1 SGHDN and CDR2 FVKESK. The CDR3 nucleotides read TGTGCCAGCAGCGGTCAGACTAGCACGGGCAATGAGCAGTTCTTC. This sequence encodes CASSGQTSTGNEQFF.

The chain couples TRBV20-1 to TRBJ1-5; 10 bases match TRBD1. Trimming removed 6 bases from V and 7 bases from J; junction bases left unmatched: 12. CDR1 is DFQATT and CDR2 is SNEGSKA in the germline V gene (reference sequence). The CDR3 spans 15 residues. CDR3 residues: CSAYGGTGERQPQHF. The CDR3 coding sequence is TGCAGTGCATATGGAGGGACAGGGGAACGACAGCCCCAGCATTTT.

This clonotype is a singleton in its sample. The rearrangement joins TRBV30 to TRBJ1-3, with a weak D call TRBD1 (6 bases). Trimming cost V 6 bases and J 0 bases, with 15 bases left between them. The CDR3 is 15 amino acids. The V gene's germline CDR1 is GTSNPN and CDR2 SVGIG (reference sequence). The CDR3 DNA follows: TGTGCCTGTATACGACAGGCGATCTCTGGAAACACCATATATTTT. Its translation: CACIRQAISGNTIYF.

The chain has TRBV6-1 and TRBJ2-7; 8 bases fit TRBD2. The V gene's germline CDR1 is MNHNS and CDR2 SASEGT. V was clipped by 8 bases and J by 5 bases; unmatched bases: 17. CDR3 length: 16 amino acids. Here the CDR3 reads CASLYVPAGVSDEQYF. DNA for the CDR3: TGTGCCAGCCTCTACGTCCCAGCGGGAGTCTCGGACGAGCAGTACTTC.

This clonotype was detected only a few times. This rearrangement joins TRBV9 to TRBJ2-1; TRBD1 agrees at 7 bases. This CDR3 is built from 14 residues. CDR1 is SGDLS, CDR2 YYNGEE, per germline. V dropped 4 bases and J dropped 5; count of bases not matched to a gene: 6. CDR3 DNA sequence: TGTGCCAGCAGCTTCCGGGACAGCAACAATGAGCAGTTCTTC. Amino acids: CASSFRDSNNEQFF.

The V gene is TRBV12-3 or TRBV12-4, the J gene TRBJ2-3; 9 bases are a match to TRBD2. J was trimmed by 4 bases and V by 7 bases; bases with no gene match: 9. The CDR3 extends over 15 amino acids. The CDR3 coding sequence is TGTGCCAGCATTATCGCCGGGACTAGCCCAGATACGCAGTATTTT. It yields the protein CASIIAGTSPDTQYF.

This rearrangement joins TRBV19 to TRBJ2-7; 9 bases are shared with TRBD1. The CDR3 length is 14 residues. From germline, CDR1 is LNHDA and CDR2 SQIVND (reference sequence). V lost 3 bases to trimming and J lost 4 bases; unmatched junction nucleotides: 4. In DNA, the CDR3 is TGTGCCAGTAGTATCGGGACAGGGCCTTACGAGCAGTACTTC. Translating it yields CASSIGTGPYEQYF. Complete variable domain (other parts from reference TRBV19 and TRBJ2-7): DGGITQSPKYLFRKEGQNVTLSCEQNLNHDAMYWYRQDPGQGLRLIYYSQIVNDFQKGDIAEGYSVSREKKESFPLTVTSAQKNPTAFYLCASSIGTGPYEQYFGPGTRLTVT.

This chain joins TRBV14 and TRBJ2-1, with 10 nucleotides matching TRBD2. CDR3 size: 15 residues. Germline V gene sequence: CDR1 SGHDN, CDR2 FVKESK. V shed 6 bases and J 7 bases; nucleotides not matched to a gene: 9. The CDR3 bases are TGTGCCAGCAGGCCACTAGCGGGGTCTACAAATGAGCAGTTCTTC. Its protein product is CASRPLAGSTNEQFF. The variable domain in full, completed from reference TRBV14 and TRBJ2-1, reads EAGVTQFPSHSVIEKGQTVTLRCDPISGHDNLYWYRRVMGKEIKFLLHFVKESKQDESGMPNNRFLAERTGGTYSTLKVQPAELEDSGVYFCASRPLAGSTNEQFFGPGTRLTVL.

The chain recombines TRBV12-3 or TRBV12-4 with TRBJ2-4; TRBD1 agrees at 9 bases. This CDR3 contains 16 residues. Unmatched junction bases numbered 6, after V lost 3 bases and J lost 3 bases. The CDR3 DNA is TGTGCCAGCAGTTTGACAGGGGGTGTCCTCAAAAACATTCAGTACTTC. Its translation: CASSLTGGVLKNIQYF.

CDR3 in amino acids: CASRDFNTEAFF. CDR3 nucleotide sequence: TGTGCCAGCAGAGACTTTAACACTGAAGCTTTCTTT. This chain joins TRBV27 and TRBJ1-1; D remains ambiguous. The germline CDR1 and CDR2 sequences are MNHEY and SMNVEV (reference sequence). The CDR3 has 12 residues. Trimming pared 6 bases from V and 2 bases from J, leaving 7 bases between.

The rearrangement uses TRBV9 and TRBJ1-4; D uncertain. The CDR3 contains 14 residues. With 3 bases removed from V and 0 bases from J, the gap between germline ends came to 6 bases. CDR1 is SGDLS and CDR2 is YYNGEE in the germline V gene. Here the CDR3 reads CASSAAATNEKLFF. Written as DNA, the CDR3 is TGTGCCAGCAGCGCCGCCGCAACTAATGAAAAACTGTTTTTT.

This chain joins TRBV5-1 and TRBJ2-7; 8 bases align to TRBD1. In germline, CDR1 is SGHRS, CDR2 YFSETQ. After removal of 4 bases from V and 6 bases from J, the junction contained 6 bases not matched to a gene. This CDR3 region has 13 residues. The CDR3 loop reads CASSGRTGSEQYF. Here the CDR3 DNA reads TGCGCCAGCAGCGGAAGGACAGGGTCCGAGCAGTACTTC.

This chain links TRBV27 with TRBJ2-5; tentative D call: TRBD2 (5 bases). V was cut by 0 bases and J by 6 bases, with 11 bases left in between. CDR3 length: 14 residues. Germline-derived CDR1 and CDR2 are MNHEY and SMNVEV (reference sequence). The CDR3 DNA reads as TGTGCCAGCAGTTTATCCGGGATTTTGAAGACCCAGTACTTC. It yields the protein CASSLSGILKTQYF.

The CDR3 nucleotides read TGTGCCAGCAGTGACATTTCTGGAAACACCATATATTTT. Residues: CASSDISGNTIYF. The J gene is TRBJ1-3, the V gene TRBV2; D is undetermined. This CDR3 comprises 13 residues. The ends were cut back, 3 bases at V and 1 base at J, with 4 bases in the middle. Germline values: CDR1 SNHLY, CDR2 FYNNEI.

The V call is TRBV29-1, the J call TRBJ2-1, with 13 bases identical to TRBD2. V lost 8 bases to trimming and J lost 9 bases; unmatched junction nucleotides: 10. Germline loops: CDR1 SQVTM, CDR2 ANQGSEA. The CDR3 is 14 residues long. In nucleotides, the CDR3 is TGCAGCACGAAGTCCGGGACTAGCGGGATTGAGCAGTTCTTC. This gives the protein CSTKSGTSGIEQFF.

This clonotype was detected only a few times. This sequence joins TRBV14 and TRBJ2-1; D not resolved. V shed 4 bases and J shed 4 bases, with 11 bases lying between them. The CDR3 sequence is 14 residues long. CDR1 SGHDN and CDR2 FVKESK come from the germline V gene. CDR3 amino acids: CASSPRRAYNEQFF. CDR3 in DNA: TGTGCCAGCAGCCCTCGACGCGCATACAATGAGCAGTTCTTC. The full variable domain, with the rest looked up from reference TRBV14 and TRBJ2-1, is EAGVTQFPSHSVIEKGQTVTLRCDPISGHDNLYWYRRVMGKEIKFLLHFVKESKQDESGMPNNRFLAERTGGTYSTLKVQPAELEDSGVYFCASSPRRAYNEQFFGPGTRLTVL.

V and J are TRBV2 and TRBJ2-7; 8 nucleotides match TRBD1. V lost 8 bases, J lost 3 bases, and 6 bases stayed unmatched. The V gene's germline CDR1 is SNHLY and CDR2 FYNNEI. This CDR3 comprises 13 residues. CDR3 DNA: TGTGCCAGCCAACCCGGGACAGGCTACGAGCAGTACTTC. Translating it yields CASQPGTGYEQYF.

CDR3 in DNA: TGCAGTGCAATGGGGACTAGCGGGAGGATCTACGAGCAGTACTTC. Protein product: CSAMGTSGRIYEQYF. This chain connects TRBV20-1 to TRBJ2-7; TRBD2 agrees at 15 bases. The V and J ends lost 6 bases and 3 bases, in that order; junction bases with no gene match: 6. Germline assignment: CDR1 DFQATT and CDR2 SNEGSKA (reference sequence). CDR3 length: 15 amino acids.

The DNA of the CDR3 is TGTGCCAGCTGTAGCGGGAGGGCCAACAATGAGCAGTTCTTC. It is translated as CASCSGRANNEQFF. The genes are TRBV2 and TRBJ2-1, with 11 bases aligning to TRBD2. Trimming took 8 bases from V and 5 from J; bases not matched to a gene: 5. The CDR3 extends over 14 amino acids. The germline gives CDR1 SNHLY, CDR2 FYNNEI.

For this clonotype: The junction shows a germline mismatch at one end, possibly a read error. The rearrangement links TRBV20-1 to TRBJ1-2; the D gene is possibly TRBD1 (5 bases). This CDR3 comprises 13 residues. CDR1 is DFQATT and CDR2 is SNEGSKA in the germline V gene (reference sequence). CDR3 bases: TGCAGGGCTAGAGCACAGGACAACTATGGCTACACCTTC. Its protein product is CRARAQDNYGYTF.

This chain links TRBV20-1 with TRBJ2-1; a weak D match, TRBD2 (6 bases). Per germline, CDR1 DFQATT and CDR2 SNEGSKA (reference sequence). This CDR3 has 11 residues. V dropped 6 bases and J dropped 10 bases, with 13 bases sitting between them. CDR3 loop: CSARRAGEQFF. The CDR3 DNA follows: TGCAGTGCAAGGAGGGCGGGGGAGCAGTTCTTC.

The chain has TRBV19 and TRBJ2-4, with D possibly TRBD1 on 6 matching bases. Deletions cut 6 bases from V and 0 bases from J, with 12 bases between. The V gene's germline CDR1 is LNHDA and CDR2 SQIVND (reference sequence). The CDR3 is 15 amino acids. CDR3 in DNA: TGTGCCAGTAGCGGGTGGACAGAAGCCAAAAACATTCAGTACTTC. Its translation: CASSGWTEAKNIQYF.

The chain joins TRBV29-1 to TRBJ2-1; possible D gene TRBD1, 6 bases. Trimming removed 3 bases from V and 0 bases from J, with 9 bases in between. The CDR3 sequence is 14 residues long. The V gene's germline CDR1 is SQVTM and CDR2 ANQGSEA. This chain's CDR3 is CSVDKGDSYNEQFF. CDR3 sequence (DNA): TGCAGCGTTGATAAGGGGGACTCCTACAATGAGCAGTTCTTC.

The chain carries TRBV21-1 and TRBJ2-1; the table's D call, TRBD2, has no DNA check behind it. TRBV21-1 is a pseudogene locus. This CDR3 comprises 22 residues. In DNA form, the CDR3 reads TGTGCCAGCAGCAAAGCGCTAGAGACAGGCGGGGAGCTGACTAGCGGGATTAATGAGCAGTTCTTC. Protein product: CASSKALETGGELTSGINEQFF.

The CDR3 bases are TGTGCCAGCAGTAAGGGGGCGGGAGCTCTATTAAGTGAGCAGTTCTTC. This encodes CASSKGAGALLSEQFF. The chain employs TRBV2 and TRBJ2-1, with D possibly called TRBD1 or TRBD2 (7 bases each). The V end lost 5 bases, the J end lost 9 bases, and 23 bases lay between the germline ends. This CDR3 has 16 residues. Per germline, CDR1 SNHLY and CDR2 FYNNEI.

The chain uses TRBV9 and TRBJ2-1; 8 positions match TRBD2. CDR1 is SGDLS, CDR2 YYNGEE, per germline. V lost 4 bases to trimming and J lost 4 bases; unmatched junction nucleotides: 7. This CDR3 has 15 amino acids. The DNA of the CDR3 is TGTGCCAGCAGCACGCGGGGGGAGCCTTACAATGAGCAGTTCTTC. The encoded protein is CASSTRGEPYNEQFF.

This chain connects TRBV9 to TRBJ1-2; D is possibly TRBD1 (6 bases). The CDR3 is made up of 15 amino acids. The germline V and J ends were trimmed by 5 bases and 2 bases, with 16 bases remaining between them. Germline V gene lookup returns CDR1 SGDLS and CDR2 YYNGEE. The CDR3 nucleotides are TGTGCCAGCAGTGTCACCCAGGGGCAGAACTATGGCTACACCTTC. It translates to CASSVTQGQNYGYTF.

The rearrangement joins TRBV12-3 or TRBV12-4 to TRBJ2-1; 8 bases are a match to TRBD2. V shed 8 bases, J shed 5 bases, and the junction held 8 bases outside the gene matches. This CDR3 has 14 residues. This chain's CDR3 is CASQVLAANNEQFF. For the CDR3, the DNA is TGTGCCAGCCAAGTACTAGCGGCGAACAATGAGCAGTTCTTC.

V is TRBV6-5 and J is TRBJ2-7, with D perhaps given as TRBD1 or TRBD2 (5 bases each). This CDR3 has 15 amino acids. Germline V CDR1 and CDR2: MNHEY, SVGAGI. V lost 2 bases, J lost 0 bases, and 11 bases lay in between. In DNA form, the CDR3 reads TGTGCCAGCAGTTACGGGCAGGGAGCCTCCTACGAGCAGTACTTC. This sequence encodes CASSYGQGASYEQYF.